The entry that follows covers one T cell receptor (beta chain) sequence. In the original processing: Reference gene primer amplification gave estimated nucleated cell counts. TCRdb keeps only in-frame clones here, not all; method: immunoSEQ multiplex PCR. The V and J calls and clone size are taken from that table; D and trimming were inferred from the DNA. The table has some 20,000 clones, roughly 89% seen once. These data are taken from a study of blood T cell repertoires in COVID-19. As for the study in general: The United States, Italy and Spain provided the acute and convalescent COVID-19 samples.

The CDR3 is made up of 15 amino acids. Germline CDR1 SGHRS, CDR2 YFSETQ. Unmatched junction bases numbered 3, after V lost 0 bases and J lost 6 bases. This TCR was sampled from a human donor in a cohort sampled during active COVID-19. The donor label of this sample is uncertain. The V gene is TRBV5-1, the J gene TRBJ1-2; the match to TRBD1 covers 12 bases. Sequenced: peripheral blood. CDR3 amino acids: CASSLEGQGANGYTF. The CDR3 DNA is TGCGCCAGCAGCTTGGAGGGACAGGGGGCGAATGGCTACACCTTC.